This entry describes one TCR beta chain. V dropped 3 bases and J dropped 5 bases, with 8 bases sitting between them. This CDR3 is 12 amino acids long. Per the germline V gene, CDR1 is SEHNR and CDR2 is FQNEAQ (reference sequence). The data derive from a study of blood T cell repertoires in COVID-19. Study overall: From the United States, Italy and Spain came samples of acute and convalescent COVID-19. In each case, the material was cDNA or gDNA derived from T cells, B-cell-depleted T cells, or PBMCs.

Living in about two dozen US areas, the participants were between about 18 and 95 years of age. What the recovered Cohort 3 donors had was two negative PCRs, clearance, or symptom resolution. Sequencing was performed with immunoSEQ multiplex PCR; in TCRdb, only in-frame clones are kept and a portion is missing. The sample holds a few hundred thousand clones, roughly 86% seen once. The sequence came from a young woman who had recovered from COVID-19. The chain is built from TRBV7-9 and TRBJ2-7; D gene uncertain. The specimen sequenced was PBMCs or T cells enriched from blood (not recorded which). CDR3 in DNA: TGTGCCAGCAGCTTTACATCGCACGAGCAGTACTTC. It is translated as CASSFTSHEQYF. Variable domain in full (rest from reference TRBV7-9 and TRBJ2-7): DTGVSQNPRHKITKRGQNVTFRCDPISEHNRLYWYRQTLGQGPEFLTYFQNEAQLEKSRLLSDRFSAERPKGSFSTLEIQRTEQGDSAMYLCASSFTSHEQYFGPGTRLTVT.